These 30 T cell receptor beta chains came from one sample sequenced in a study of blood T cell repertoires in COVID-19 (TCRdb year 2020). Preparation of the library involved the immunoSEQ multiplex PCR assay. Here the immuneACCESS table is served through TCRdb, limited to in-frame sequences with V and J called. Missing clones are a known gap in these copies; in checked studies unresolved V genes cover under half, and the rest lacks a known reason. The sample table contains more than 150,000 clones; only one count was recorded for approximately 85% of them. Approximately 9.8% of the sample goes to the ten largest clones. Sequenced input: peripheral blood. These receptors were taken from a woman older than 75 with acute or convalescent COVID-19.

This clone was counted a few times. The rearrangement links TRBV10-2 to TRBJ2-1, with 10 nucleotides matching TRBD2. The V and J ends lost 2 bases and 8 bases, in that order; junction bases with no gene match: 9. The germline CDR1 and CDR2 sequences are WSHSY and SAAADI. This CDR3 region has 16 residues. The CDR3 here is CASSERIAGGLDEQFF. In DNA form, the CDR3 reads TGCGCCAGCAGTGAGCGGATAGCGGGAGGTCTAGATGAGCAGTTCTTC.

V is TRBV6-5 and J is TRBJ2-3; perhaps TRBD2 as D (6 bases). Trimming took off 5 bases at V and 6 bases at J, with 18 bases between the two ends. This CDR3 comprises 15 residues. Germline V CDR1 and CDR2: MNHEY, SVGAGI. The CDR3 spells CASSRRGPRGDTQYF. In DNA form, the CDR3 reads TGTGCCAGCAGTCGGAGGGGACCCCGGGGGGATACGCAGTATTTT.

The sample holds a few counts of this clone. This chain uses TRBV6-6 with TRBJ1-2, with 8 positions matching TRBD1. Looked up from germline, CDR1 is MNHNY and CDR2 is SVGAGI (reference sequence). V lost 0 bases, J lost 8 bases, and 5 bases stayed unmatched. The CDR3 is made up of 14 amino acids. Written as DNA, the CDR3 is TGTGCCAGCAGTTACTCTCAGGGGGCTGGCGGCTACACCTTC. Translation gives CASSYSQGAGGYTF.

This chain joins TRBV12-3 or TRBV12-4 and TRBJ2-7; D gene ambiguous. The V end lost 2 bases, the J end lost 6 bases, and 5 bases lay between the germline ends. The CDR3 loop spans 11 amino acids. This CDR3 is CASSLYSEQYF. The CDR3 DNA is TGTGCCAGCAGTTTATATAGCGAGCAGTACTTC.

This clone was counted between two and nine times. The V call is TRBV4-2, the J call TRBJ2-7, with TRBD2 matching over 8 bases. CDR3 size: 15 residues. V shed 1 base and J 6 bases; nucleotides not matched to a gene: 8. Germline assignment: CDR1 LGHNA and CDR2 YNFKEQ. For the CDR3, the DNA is TGTGCCAGCAGCCAAGGTTTAGGTGCGGGAGGCGAGCAGTACTTC. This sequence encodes CASSQGLGAGGEQYF.

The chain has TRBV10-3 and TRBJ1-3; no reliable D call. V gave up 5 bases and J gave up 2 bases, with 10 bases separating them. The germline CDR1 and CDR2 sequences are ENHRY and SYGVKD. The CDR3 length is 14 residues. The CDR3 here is CAISLGTAGNTIYF. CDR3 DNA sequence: TGTGCCATCAGTTTGGGCACCGCTGGAAACACCATATATTTT.

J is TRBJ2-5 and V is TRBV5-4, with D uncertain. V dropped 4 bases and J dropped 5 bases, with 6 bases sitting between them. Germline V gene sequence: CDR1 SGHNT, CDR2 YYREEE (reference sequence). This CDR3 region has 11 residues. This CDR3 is CASSLLETQYF. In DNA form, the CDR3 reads TGTGCCAGCAGCCTCTTGGAGACCCAGTACTTC. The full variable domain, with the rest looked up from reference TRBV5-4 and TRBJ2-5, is ETGVTQSPTHLIKTRGQQVTLRCSSQSGHNTVSWYQQALGQGPQFIFQYYREEENGRGNFPPRFSGLQFPNYSSELNVNALELDDSALYLCASSLLETQYFGPGTRLLVL.

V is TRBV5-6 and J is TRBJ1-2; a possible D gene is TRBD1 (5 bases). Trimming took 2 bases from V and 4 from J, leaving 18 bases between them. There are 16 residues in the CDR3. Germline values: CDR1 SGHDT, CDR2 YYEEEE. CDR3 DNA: TGTGCCAGCAGCTTTGGGCGTGAGGGGAGGGCCTATGGCTACACCTTC. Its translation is CASSFGREGRAYGYTF.

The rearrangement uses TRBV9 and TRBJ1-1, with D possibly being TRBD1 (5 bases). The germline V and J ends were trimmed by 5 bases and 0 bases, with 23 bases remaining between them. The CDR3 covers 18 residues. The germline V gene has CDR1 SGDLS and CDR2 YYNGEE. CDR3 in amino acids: CASSSTHGGGIMNTEAFF. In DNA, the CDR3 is TGTGCCAGCAGTTCGACCCATGGGGGGGGAATAATGAACACTGAAGCTTTCTTT.

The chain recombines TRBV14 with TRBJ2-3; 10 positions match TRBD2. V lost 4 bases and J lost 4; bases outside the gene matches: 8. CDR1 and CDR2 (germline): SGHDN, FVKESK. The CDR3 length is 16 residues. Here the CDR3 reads CASSLQLAGAADTQYF. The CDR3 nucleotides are TGTGCCAGCAGCCTCCAGCTAGCGGGAGCGGCAGATACGCAGTATTTT.

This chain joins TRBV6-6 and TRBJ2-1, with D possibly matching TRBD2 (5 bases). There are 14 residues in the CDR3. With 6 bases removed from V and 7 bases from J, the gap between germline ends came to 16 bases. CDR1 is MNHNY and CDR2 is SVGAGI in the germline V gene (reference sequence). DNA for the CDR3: TGTGCCAGCAGCGGGATAGAAGAAGGAAATGAGCAGTTCTTC. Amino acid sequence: CASSGIEEGNEQFF.

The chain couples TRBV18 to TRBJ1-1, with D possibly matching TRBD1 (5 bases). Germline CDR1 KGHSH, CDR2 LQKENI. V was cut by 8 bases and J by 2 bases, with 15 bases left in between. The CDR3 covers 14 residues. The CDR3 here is CASNRGTLNTEAFF. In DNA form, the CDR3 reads TGTGCCAGCAACCGGGGGACTCTTAACACTGAAGCTTTCTTT.

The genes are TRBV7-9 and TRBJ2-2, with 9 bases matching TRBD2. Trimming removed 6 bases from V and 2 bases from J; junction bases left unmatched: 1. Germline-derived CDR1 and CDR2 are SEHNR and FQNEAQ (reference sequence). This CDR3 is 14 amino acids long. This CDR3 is CASRAGGNTGELFF. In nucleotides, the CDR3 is TGTGCCAGCAGAGCGGGGGGAAACACCGGGGAGCTGTTTTTT. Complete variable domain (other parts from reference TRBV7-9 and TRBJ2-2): DTGVSQNPRHKITKRGQNVTFRCDPISEHNRLYWYRQTLGQGPEFLTYFQNEAQLEKSRLLSDRFSAERPKGSFSTLEIQRTEQGDSAMYLCASRAGGNTGELFFGEGSRLTVL.

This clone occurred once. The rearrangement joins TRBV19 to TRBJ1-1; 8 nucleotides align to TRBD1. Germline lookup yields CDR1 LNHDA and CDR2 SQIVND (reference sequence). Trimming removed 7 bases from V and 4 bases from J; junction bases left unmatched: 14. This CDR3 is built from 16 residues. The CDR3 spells CASNLSPGDRSTEAFF. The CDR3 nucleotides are TGTGCCAGTAATCTCTCCCCTGGGGACAGGAGCACTGAAGCTTTCTTT. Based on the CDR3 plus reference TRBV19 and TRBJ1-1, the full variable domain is DGGITQSPKYLFRKEGQNVTLSCEQNLNHDAMYWYRQDPGQGLRLIYYSQIVNDFQKGDIAEGYSVSREKKESFPLTVTSAQKNPTAFYLCASNLSPGDRSTEAFFGQGTRLTVV.

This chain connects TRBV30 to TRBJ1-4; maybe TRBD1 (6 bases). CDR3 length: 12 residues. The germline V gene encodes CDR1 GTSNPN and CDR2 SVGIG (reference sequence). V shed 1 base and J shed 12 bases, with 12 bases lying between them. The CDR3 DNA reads TGTGCCTGGAGTGCCACAGGGTTGGAACTGTTTTTT. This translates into CAWSATGLELFF.

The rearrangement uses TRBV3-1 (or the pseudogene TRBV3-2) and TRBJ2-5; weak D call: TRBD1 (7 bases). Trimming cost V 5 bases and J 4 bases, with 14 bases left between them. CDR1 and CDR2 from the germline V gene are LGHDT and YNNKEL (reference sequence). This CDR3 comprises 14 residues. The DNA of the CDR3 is TGTGCCAGCAGCGCCCAGGGGGGTGGAGAGACCCAGTACTTC. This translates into CASSAQGGGETQYF.

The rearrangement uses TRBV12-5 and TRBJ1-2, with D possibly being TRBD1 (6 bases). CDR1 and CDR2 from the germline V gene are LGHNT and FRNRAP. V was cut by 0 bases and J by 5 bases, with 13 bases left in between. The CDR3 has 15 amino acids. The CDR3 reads CASGLVGDKGYGYTF. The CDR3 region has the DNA TGTGCTAGTGGTTTGGTAGGGGACAAGGGGTATGGCTACACCTTC.

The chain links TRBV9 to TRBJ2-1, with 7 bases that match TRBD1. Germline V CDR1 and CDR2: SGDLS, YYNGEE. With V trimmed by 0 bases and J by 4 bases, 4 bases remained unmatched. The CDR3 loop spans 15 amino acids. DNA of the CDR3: TGTGCCAGCAGCGTAGAGACAGGGTTATACAATGAGCAGTTCTTC. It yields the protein CASSVETGLYNEQFF.

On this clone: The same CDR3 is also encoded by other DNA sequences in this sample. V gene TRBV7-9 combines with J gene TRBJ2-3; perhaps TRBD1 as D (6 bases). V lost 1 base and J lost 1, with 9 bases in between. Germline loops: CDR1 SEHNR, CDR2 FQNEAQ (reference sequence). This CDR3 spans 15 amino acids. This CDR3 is CASSLGGGGTDTQYF. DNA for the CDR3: TGTGCCAGCAGCTTAGGAGGGGGAGGCACAGATACGCAGTATTTT. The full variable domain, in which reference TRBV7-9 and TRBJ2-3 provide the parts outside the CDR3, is DTGVSQNPRHKITKRGQNVTFRCDPISEHNRLYWYRQTLGQGPEFLTYFQNEAQLEKSRLLSDRFSAERPKGSFSTLEIQRTEQGDSAMYLCASSLGGGGTDTQYFGPGTRLTVL.

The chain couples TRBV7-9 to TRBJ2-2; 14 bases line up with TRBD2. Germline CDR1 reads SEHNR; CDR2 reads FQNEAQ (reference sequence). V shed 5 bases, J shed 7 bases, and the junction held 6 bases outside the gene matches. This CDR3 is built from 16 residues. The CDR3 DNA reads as TGTGCCAGCAGCCAGACTAGCGGGAGGGTTCTCGGGGAGCTGTTTTTT. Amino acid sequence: CASSQTSGRVLGELFF.

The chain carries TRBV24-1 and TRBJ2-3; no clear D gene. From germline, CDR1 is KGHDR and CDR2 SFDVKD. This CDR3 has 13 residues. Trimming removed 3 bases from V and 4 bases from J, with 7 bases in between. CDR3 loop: CATSDLSADTQYF. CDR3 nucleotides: TGTGCCACCAGTGATCTTTCCGCAGATACGCAGTATTTT.

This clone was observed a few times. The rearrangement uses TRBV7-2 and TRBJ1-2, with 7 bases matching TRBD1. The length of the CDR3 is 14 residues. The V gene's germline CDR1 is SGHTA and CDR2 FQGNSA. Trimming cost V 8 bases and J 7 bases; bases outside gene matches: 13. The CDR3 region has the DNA TGTGCCAGCGCCCCTTCGGACAGGCGGGGTGGCTACACCTTC. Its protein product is CASAPSDRRGGYTF.

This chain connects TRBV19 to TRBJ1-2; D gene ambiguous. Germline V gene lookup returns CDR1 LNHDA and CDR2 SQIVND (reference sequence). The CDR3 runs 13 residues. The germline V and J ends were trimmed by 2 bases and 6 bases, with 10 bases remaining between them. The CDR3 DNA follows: TGTGCCAGTAGTATACCCCTTGGCAATGGCTACACCTTC. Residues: CASSIPLGNGYTF.

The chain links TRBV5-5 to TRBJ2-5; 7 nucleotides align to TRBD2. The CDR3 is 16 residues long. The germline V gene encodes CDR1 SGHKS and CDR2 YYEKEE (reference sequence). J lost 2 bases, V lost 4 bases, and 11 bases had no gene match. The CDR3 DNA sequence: TGTGCCAGCAGCGGTCTAGCGGCGGGTCAACAAGAGACCCAGTACTTC. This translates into CASSGLAAGQQETQYF.

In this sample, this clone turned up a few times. The CDR3 coding sequence is TGTGCCAGCAGTTACTCGACGAGTGGGGGGTACGAGCAGTACTTC. Amino acids: CASSYSTSGGYEQYF. The genes are TRBV6-2 or TRBV6-3 and TRBJ2-7, with TRBD2 as a possible D gene (6 bases). CDR1 MNHEY and CDR2 SVGEGT come from the germline V gene. This CDR3 region has 15 residues. V was shortened by 0 bases and J by 4 bases, with 13 bases between the two germline ends.

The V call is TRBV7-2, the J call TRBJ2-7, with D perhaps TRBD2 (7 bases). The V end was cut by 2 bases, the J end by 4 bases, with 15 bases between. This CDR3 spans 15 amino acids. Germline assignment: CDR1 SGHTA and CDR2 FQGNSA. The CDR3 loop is CASSLLGGARYEQYF. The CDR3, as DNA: TGTGCCAGCAGCTTATTGGGGGGGGCGCGGTACGAGCAGTACTTC. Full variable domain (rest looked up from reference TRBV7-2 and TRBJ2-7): GAGVSQSPSNKVTEKGKDVELRCDPISGHTALYWYRQSLGQGLEFLIYFQGNSAPDKSGLPSDRFSAERTGGSVSTLTIQRTQQEDSAVYLCASSLLGGARYEQYFGPGTRLTVT.

CDR3 residues: CSAGVGRGDYEQYF. CDR3 sequence (DNA): TGCAGTGCTGGTGTGGGGCGGGGCGACTACGAGCAGTACTTC. V is TRBV20-1 and J is TRBJ2-7; TRBD2 is a possible D gene (6 bases). Germline V gene sequence: CDR1 DFQATT, CDR2 SNEGSKA (reference sequence). The V end was cut by 5 bases, the J end by 3 bases, with 17 bases between. CDR3 length equals 14 residues.

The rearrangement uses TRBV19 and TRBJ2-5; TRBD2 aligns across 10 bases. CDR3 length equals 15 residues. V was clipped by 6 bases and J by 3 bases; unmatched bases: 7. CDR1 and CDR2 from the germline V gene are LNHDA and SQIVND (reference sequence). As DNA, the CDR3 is TGTGCCAGTAGCCCTAGCGGGAGTAGGAAAGAGACCCAGTACTTC. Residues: CASSPSGSRKETQYF.

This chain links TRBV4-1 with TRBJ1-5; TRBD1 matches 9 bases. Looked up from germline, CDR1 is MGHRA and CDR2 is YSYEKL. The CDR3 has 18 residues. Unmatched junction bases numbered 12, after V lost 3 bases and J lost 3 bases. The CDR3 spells CASSQRPGTGLSNQPQHF. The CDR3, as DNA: TGCGCCAGCAGCCAGAGGCCGGGGACAGGGCTTTCCAATCAGCCCCAGCATTTT.

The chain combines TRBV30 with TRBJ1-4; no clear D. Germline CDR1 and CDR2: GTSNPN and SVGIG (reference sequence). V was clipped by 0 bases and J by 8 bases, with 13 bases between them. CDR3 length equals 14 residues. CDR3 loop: CAWSVAGIGEKLFF. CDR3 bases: TGTGCCTGGAGTGTCGCGGGGATCGGGGAAAAACTGTTTTTT.